This entry describes one T cell receptor beta chain. The germline CDR1 and CDR2 sequences are SGHTS and YDEGEE. Trimming pared 4 bases from V and 4 bases from J, leaving 11 bases between. The CDR3 length is 14 residues. The authors' processing: The assay estimated nucleated cells by amplifying reference gene primers. Clones were read by immunoSEQ multiplex PCR, and TCRdb kept only the in-frame ones, dropping some. V and J calls and clone size are given by that table; D and trimming were obtained from the DNA. The sample records under 150,000 clones, approximately 83% being singletons. The sample is drawn from a study of blood T cell repertoires in COVID-19. As for the study in general: The study drew acute and convalescent COVID-19 samples from the United States, Italy and Spain. Sample material is recorded as cDNA or gDNA derived from T cells, B-cell-depleted T cells, or PBMCs.

Input material: peripheral blood. The receptor comes from a woman aged 55 to 70 with acute or convalescent COVID-19. The rearrangement links TRBV5-8 to TRBJ1-4, with D perhaps TRBD1 (6 bases). The DNA of the CDR3 is TGTGCCAGCAGCGCAGGGGAGTTTAATGAAAAACTGTTTTTT. Its translation is CASSAGEFNEKLFF.